A selection of T cell receptor beta chains follows, all from one sample in a study of cytomegalovirus exposure and HLA in healthy donors. Data came from immunoSEQ multiplex PCR; TCRdb stores just in-frame clones and leaves some out. The sample gives about 120,000 clones, 65% to 85% of which show up once; under 0.3% is in the top ten. Sequencing was done on a sample of PBMCs. The receptor source for this set is a man aged 50-60 years in good health and CMV-seronegative. Each CDR3 is given with its conserved first and last residue. D genes are given only for firm matches. Clone size appears in some rows only: once, few, many, or a class for an expanded clone.

J | size | V | D | DNA | CDR3
TRBJ1-1 | NA | TRBV9 | NA | TGTGCCAGCAGCGTAGGTCAGGGAGGAACTGAAGCTTTCTTT | CASSVGQGGTEAFF
TRBJ1-2 | NA | TRBV10-3 | TRBD1 | TGTGCCATCAGTGGGACAGGGGGCAACTATGGCTACACCTTC | CAISGTGGNYGYTF
TRBJ2-3 | NA | TRBV7-2 | NA | TGTGCCAGCAGCAAGAGGGGGAGCACAGATACGCAGTATTTT | CASSKRGSTDTQYF
TRBJ1-1 | NA | TRBV7-9 | TRBD1 | TGTGCCAGCACCTCTAGACAGGGCGGGGTAGAAGCTTTCTTT | CASTSRQGGVEAFF
TRBJ2-7 | NA | TRBV7-2 | NA | TGTGCCAGCAGCTTAGAAACAGGGACAAGCTACGAGCAGTACTTC | CASSLETGTSYEQYF
TRBJ1-1 | NA | TRBV5-1 | TRBD1 | TGCGCCAGCAGCTTGGTAGGGGGCGCGAACACTGAAGCTTTCTTT | CASSLVGGANTEAFF
TRBJ2-7 | NA | TRBV18 | NA | TGTGCCAGCTCACTCACGTCAGGCAGGGGCTCCTACGAGCAGTACTTC | CASSLTSGRGSYEQYF
TRBJ1-4 | NA | TRBV19 | NA | TGTGCCAGTCTGAGAGGCGACAGTGTAAATGAAAAACTGTTTTTT | CASLRGDSVNEKLFF
TRBJ1-2 | NA | TRBV28 | TRBD1 | TGTGCCAGCAGCCAGGGGGGAAACTATGGCTACACCTTC | CASSQGGNYGYTF
TRBJ2-7 | NA | TRBV4-3 | NA | TGCGCCAGCAGCCAAGGAACAGGTTACGAGCAGTACTTC | CASSQGTGYEQYF
TRBJ1-5 | NA | TRBV18 | TRBD1 | TGTGCCAGCTCACCACTGGGCACAGGGGGTGCAAATCAGCCCCAGCATTTT | CASSPLGTGGANQPQHF
TRBJ1-1 | NA | TRBV27 | NA | TGTGCCAGCAGTTTCAATGTGAACACTGAAGCTTTCTTT | CASSFNVNTEAFF
TRBJ2-5 | NA | TRBV2 | TRBD1 | TGTGCCAGCAGTGATGGGGGACAGGGGAGGGAGACCCAGTACTTC | CASSDGGQGRETQYF
TRBJ1-6 | NA | TRBV5-5 | TRBD1 | TGTGCCAGCAGCCTCGACAGGGGAAGGTATAATTCACCCCTCCACTTT | CASSLDRGRYNSPLHF
TRBJ2-7 | once | TRBV11-2 | NA | TGTGCCAGCAGCCACAGAACGGGGTGGGGCTCCTACGAGCAGTACTTC | CASSHRTGWGSYEQYF
TRBJ2-1 | once | TRBV7-9 | TRBD2 | TGTGCCAGCTCGGGACTAGCGGGAACCTCCGGGAATGAGCAGTTCTTC | CASSGLAGTSGNEQFF
TRBJ2-7 | NA | TRBV2 | TRBD1 | TGTGCCAGCAGTGACTACGCGACAGGGGCCCTGGGTTCCTACGAGCAGTACTTC | CASSDYATGALGSYEQYF
TRBJ2-7 | NA | TRBV6-6 | TRBD1 | TGTGCCAGCAGTCAGACAGACAGGGGGGGGTCCTACGAGCAGTACTTC | CASSQTDRGGSYEQYF
TRBJ2-7 | NA | TRBV25-1 | TRBD1 | TGTGCCAGCACTCGGACAGGGATGAGGTACGAGCAGTACTTC | CASTRTGMRYEQYF
TRBJ2-4 | NA | TRBV5-5 | TRBD1 | TGTGCCAGCAGCCAGGTAGGGACAGGGGAAGGACTGGCCAAAAACATTCAGTACTTC | CASSQVGTGEGLAKNIQYF
TRBJ2-7 | NA | TRBV27 | NA | TGTGCCAGCAGGCGACAGGGAGGCACCTACGAGCAGTACTTC | CASRRQGGTYEQYF
TRBJ2-1 | NA | TRBV12-5 | NA | TGTGCTAGTGGTTTGGTCGGGACTCCCCAAAGGCAGTTCTTC | CASGLVGTPQRQFF
TRBJ2-7 | NA | TRBV7-9 | NA | TGTGCCAGCAGCTTAGATGGGCAGGGCTACGAGCAGTACTTC | CASSLDGQGYEQYF
TRBJ2-7 | NA | TRBV6-1 | NA | TGTGCCAGCAGTGACCTCGAGAAATGGGGTCAGGGTGCCTACGAGCAGTACTTC | CASSDLEKWGQGAYEQYF
TRBJ1-5 | NA | TRBV15 | NA | TGTGCCACCAGCAGCTCGGGATTTGGTCAGCCCCAGCATTTT | CATSSSGFGQPQHF
TRBJ2-1 | NA | TRBV9 | TRBD2 | TGTGCCAGCAGCGTAGGGGGGGGAAATGAGCAGTTCTTC | CASSVGGGNEQFF
TRBJ2-7 | once | TRBV5-1 | TRBD1 | TGCGCCAGCAGCCAACAGGGGGCTCCTTCCTCCTACGAGCAGTACTTC | CASSQQGAPSSYEQYF
TRBJ1-5 | NA | TRBV6-5 | NA | TGTGCCAGCAGGGTCGACAGTTCCAATCAGCCCCAGCATTTT | CASRVDSSNQPQHF
TRBJ1-4 | NA | TRBV28 | TRBD1 | TGTGCCAGCAGTCCCCTGGACAGGGACAAACTGTTTTTT | CASSPLDRDKLFF